The T cell receptor beta chain under discussion was sequenced for a study of control samples from healthy donors and cancer patients. The trim removed 6 bases at V and 6 bases at J, leaving 3 bases unmatched. The germline V gene has CDR1 SEHNR and CDR2 FQNEAQ (reference sequence). The CDR3 has 13 amino acids. Libraries were prepared by immunoSEQ multiplex PCR; TCRdb keeps only in-frame clonotypes and omits some of them. The data contain around 150,000 clones, 89% of them singletons. The chain uses TRBV7-9 and TRBJ2-4; the match to TRBD1 covers 9 bases. The TCR was taken from a man aged 25-45 years in good health. The sequenced material came from blood. CDR3 protein: CASRSDRGNIQYF. DNA for the CDR3: TGTGCCAGCAGATCGGACAGGGGAAACATTCAGTACTTC.